These 8 T cell receptor beta chains were all obtained from the same sample, sequenced in a study of T-cell memory formation after mild COVID-19 listed by TCRdb under 2021. The library came from 5' RACE. The listed sequencing device is Illumina NovaSeq 6000. TCRdb trimmed the raw reads at Q25, called clones with MiXCR and kept productive beta chains. Rows with a matching CDR3 protein are joined into one entry that keeps the most common DNA and genes. Within this sample are more than 300,000 distinct CDR3 sequences, with around an eighth of them counted one time only. 20% to 25% of the sample goes to the ten largest clones. The sequencing input was PBMCs or a T cell subset sorted from them (not recorded which). These receptors were taken from a man in his late teens or twenties who had mild COVID-19 (a few samples of this study predate the infection). The sample titles of this study are shuffled in the database, so cell type and time point are left out; the donor was told from shared clones.

This clonotype was seen only a few times. The gene calls are TRBV15 and TRBJ1-2, with 7 nucleotides matching TRBD1. CDR3 length: 15 residues. Germline V gives CDR1 LNHNV, CDR2 YYDKDF (reference sequence). V lost 5 bases and J lost 4; bases outside the gene matches: 10. In DNA form, the CDR3 reads TGTGCCACCAGCGGGGCGATCGGGACAGCCTATGGCTACACCTTC. This sequence encodes CATSGAIGTAYGYTF.

The chain joins TRBV5-1 to TRBJ2-3; D uncertain. Germline V gives CDR1 SGHRS, CDR2 YFSETQ. V lost 0 bases to trimming and J lost 2 bases, with 10 bases between them. This CDR3 has 15 residues. In nucleotides, the CDR3 is TGCGCCAGCAGCTTGGGCCCCCCAAACACAGATACGCAGTATTTT. It codes for CASSLGPPNTDTQYF.

This chain links TRBV3-1 with TRBJ2-2; D is unclear. This CDR3 is 15 amino acids long. Germline V CDR1 and CDR2: LGHDT, YNNKEL (reference sequence). The germline V and J ends were trimmed by 0 bases and 4 bases, with 9 bases remaining between them. CDR3 coding DNA: TGTGCCAGCAGCCAAGACGGTAGTCCCACCGGGGAGCTGTTTTTT. Encoded protein: CASSQDGSPTGELFF.

J is TRBJ2-3 and V is TRBV27; D gene ambiguous. V lost 3 bases, J lost 1 base, and 11 bases lay in between. CDR3 length: 15 amino acids. Germline values: CDR1 MNHEY, CDR2 SMNVEV (reference sequence). DNA for the CDR3: TGTGCCAGCAGTTTCGAGGCCTTCGGCACAGATACGCAGTATTTT. This translates into CASSFEAFGTDTQYF.

The chain joins TRBV5-1 to TRBJ2-5; D uncertain. Germline V gene lookup returns CDR1 SGHRS and CDR2 YFSETQ. Trimming took 0 bases from V and 2 from J, leaving 14 bases between them. This CDR3 has 16 residues. The CDR3 DNA reads TGCGCCAGCAGCTTGGCCGCCCGGCTTGGGCAAGAGACCCAGTACTTC. Amino acid sequence: CASSLAARLGQETQYF.

This clonotype was recorded at least ten times. The chain recombines TRBV4-1 with TRBJ2-3; 10 nucleotides align to TRBD2. The CDR3 extends over 16 amino acids. The V gene end was trimmed by 3 bases and the J gene end by 2 bases; junction bases not matched to a gene: 5. The V gene's germline CDR1 is MGHRA and CDR2 YSYEKL. In DNA form, the CDR3 reads TGCGCCAGCAGCCAGGGTAGCGGGGGGTTCACAGATACGCAGTATTTT. Translated, it gives CASSQGSGGFTDTQYF.

This clonotype was picked up many times. V is TRBV7-7 and J is TRBJ2-7; D gene unclear. V lost 2 bases to trimming and J lost 0 bases, with 5 bases between them. Germline CDR1 SSHAT, CDR2 FNYEAQ (reference sequence). The CDR3 totals 13 residues. The CDR3 spells CASSLSSSYEQYF. In nucleotides, the CDR3 is TGTGCCAGCAGCTTATCGAGCTCCTACGAGCAGTACTTC.

J is TRBJ1-6 and V is TRBV6-6; maybe TRBD1 (6 bases). Germline V lookup: CDR1 MNHNY, CDR2 SVGAGI (reference sequence). The V gene lost 6 bases and the J gene lost 9 bases, with 21 bases spanning the gap. The length of the CDR3 is 16 residues. CDR3 sequence: CASSPTPDRLTSPLHF. DNA for the CDR3: TGTGCCAGCAGCCCGACGCCAGACAGGCTCACTTCACCCCTCCACTTT.